These T cell receptor beta chains were read from a single sample in a study of PD-L1 blockade in urothelial cancer. Repertoires were generated with immunoSEQ multiplex PCR, while TCRdb's copy carries only in-frame clones and drops some. Of some 45,000 clones listed, over 75% are singletons. Sequencing was performed on PBMCs, taken around atezolizumab (anti-PD-L1) treatment. The receptors were sampled from a man aged 60 to 75 with urothelial cancer. CDR3s include the opening cysteine and the closing phenylalanine or tryptophan. D genes are given only for firm matches. Expanded clones are given a class, and other clones once, few, many or no size at all.

TRBJ2-1 TRBV7-9 NA 15 NA CASSQSAAFYNEQFF TGTGCCAGCAGCCAGTCAGCGGCGTTTTACAATGAGCAGTTCTTC
TRBJ1-1 TRBV5-1 NA 14 TRBD1 CASSLEVGEQGAFF TGCGCCAGCAGCTTGGAAGTCGGGGAACAGGGGGCTTTCTTT
TRBJ2-7 TRBV28 NA 13 TRBD2 CASTPGGVYEQYF TGTGCCAGCACTCCGGGAGGTGTCTACGAGCAGTACTTC
TRBJ2-1 TRBV6-1 NA 15 TRBD1 CASSEFRDRRHEQFF TGTGCCAGCAGTGAATTCCGGGACAGGAGGCATGAGCAGTTCTTC
TRBJ1-1 TRBV5-5 NA 20 TRBD1 CASSHRQGFILGASNTEAFF TGTGCCAGCAGCCACCGACAGGGATTCATACTGGGGGCTTCGAACACTGAAGCTTTCTTT
TRBJ2-7 TRBV5-6 NA 13 NA CASSPGRVYEQYF TGTGCCAGCAGCCCGGGTCGGGTCTACGAGCAGTACTTC
TRBJ1-1 TRBV6-1 NA 14 NA CASRSSTGPTEAFF TGTGCCAGCAGATCGTCCACAGGCCCCACTGAAGCTTTCTTT
TRBJ2-3 TRBV29-1 once 13 NA CSVHGDNTDTQYF TGCAGCGTTCACGGGGACAACACAGATACGCAGTATTTT
TRBJ1-6 TRBV6-1 NA 18 TRBD1 CASSEYGTGWDYNSPLHF TGTGCCAGCAGTGAATATGGGACAGGGTGGGACTATAATTCACCCCTCCACTTT
TRBJ2-1 TRBV7-9 NA 16 TRBD2 CASSSTSGGMRNEQFF TGTGCCAGCAGCTCTACTAGCGGGGGGATGAGGAATGAGCAGTTCTTC
TRBJ2-4 TRBV9 NA 17 NA CASSVVFGILAKNIQYF TGTGCCAGCAGCGTAGTATTCGGGATCTTAGCCAAAAACATTCAGTACTTC
TRBJ2-7 TRBV28 few 13 TRBD1 CASSFRTGGGWDF TGTGCCAGCAGTTTCCGCACAGGGGGCGGTTGGGACTTC
TRBJ1-1 TRBV5-1 NA 14 TRBD1 CASSPSTGVGEAFF TGCGCCAGCAGCCCATCGACAGGGGTGGGTGAAGCTTTCTTT
TRBJ2-1 TRBV10-2 NA 14 NA CASTLARSYNEQFF TGCGCCAGCACCCTAGCGCGCTCCTACAATGAGCAGTTCTTC
TRBJ2-3 TRBV30 NA 13 TRBD2 CAVEGGRGDTQYF TGTGCGGTGGAGGGCGGGAGGGGAGATACGCAGTATTTT
TRBJ2-1 TRBV12-5 few 15 TRBD2 CASAPREGRGNEQFF TGTGCTAGTGCCCCCCGGGAGGGTAGGGGCAATGAGCAGTTCTTC
TRBJ1-5 TRBV6-5 NA 16 TRBD1 CASSYSGDRDNQPQHF TGTGCCAGCAGTTACTCTGGGGACAGGGACAATCAGCCCCAGCATTTT
TRBJ2-1 TRBV6-5 NA 15 NA CASSYQTGRHNEQFF TGTGCCAGCAGTTACCAGACAGGGAGGCACAATGAGCAGTTCTTC
TRBJ2-1 TRBV4-1 NA 16 TRBD2 CASSQDGGLASDEQFF TGCGCCAGCAGCCAAGATGGGGGACTAGCGAGCGATGAGCAGTTCTTC
TRBJ2-3 TRBV21-1 NA 17 NA CASSICGVQGLTDTQYF TGTGCCAGCAGCATCTGTGGAGTTCAGGGGCTGACAGATACGCAGTATTTT
TRBJ2-1 TRBV5-1 NA 16 TRBD2 CASSSVGRGGNNEQFF TGCGCCAGCAGCTCGGTCGGGAGGGGGGGGAACAATGAGCAGTTCTTC
TRBJ1-5 TRBV2 NA 13 NA CASTGRDWGAQHF TGTGCCAGCACCGGCCGGGACTGGGGAGCCCAGCATTTT
TRBJ1-5 TRBV27 NA 15 TRBD1 CASSWGQNSNQPQHF TGTGCCAGCAGTTGGGGACAGAACAGCAATCAGCCCCAGCATTTT
TRBJ1-2 TRBV5-1 few 14 NA CASSPAAATHGYTF TGCGCCAGCAGCCCGGCCGCGGCCACCCATGGCTACACCTTC
TRBJ2-1 TRBV6-1 NA 15 NA CASQPRGSSYNEQFF TGTGCCAGCCAGCCCCGGGGGAGCTCCTACAATGAGCAGTTCTTC
TRBJ1-2 TRBV7-2 NA 16 TRBD1 CASSLDGQGRVYGYTF TGTGCCAGCAGCTTAGACGGACAGGGACGAGTTTATGGCTACACCTTC
TRBJ1-6 TRBV15 NA 14 TRBD1 CATSSVTGVAPLHF TGTGCCACCAGCAGCGTCACAGGGGTGGCACCCCTCCACTTT
TRBJ2-1 TRBV7-9 NA 14 TRBD2 CASSPGTSGREQFF TGTGCCAGCAGCCCCGGGACTAGCGGGAGGGAGCAGTTCTTC
TRBJ2-6 TRBV5-8 NA 17 TRBD1 CASSLGTGISGANVLTF TGTGCCAGCAGCTTGGGGACAGGCATCTCTGGGGCCAACGTCCTGACTTTC
TRBJ1-4 TRBV28 NA 13 NA CASSLSGAEKLFF TGTGCCAGCAGTTTATCGGGAGCTGAAAAACTGTTTTTT
TRBJ2-7 TRBV27 NA 16 TRBD1 CASSTPRQGKTYEQYF TGTGCCAGCAGTACCCCCCGACAGGGAAAAACCTACGAGCAGTACTTC
TRBJ2-7 TRBV27 NA 18 TRBD2 CASSLMSVPSSGSYEQYF TGTGCCAGCAGTTTGATGTCCGTTCCCTCTAGCGGGTCCTACGAGCAGTACTTC